The sample holds a few counts of the clone carrying this T cell receptor beta chain. These data come from a study of T-cell memory formation after mild COVID-19. TCRdb recomputed calls from the 5' RACE reads with MiXCR, one row per CDR3 protein. The sample has 280,000 or so distinct CDR3 sequences, 15% to 20% seen once. CDR1 is SGHVS and CDR2 is FNYEAQ in the germline V gene. Deletions cut 0 bases from V and 1 base from J, with 10 bases between. This CDR3 has 15 amino acids. Sequenced material: PBMCs or a T cell subset sorted from them (not recorded which). This clonotype originated in a man between 18 and 35 years old who had mild COVID-19 (a few samples of this study predate the infection). Cell type and time point are not known. The J gene is TRBJ2-7, the V gene TRBV7-6; D is ambiguous. The CDR3 loop is CASSLAPDGSYEQYV. The CDR3, as DNA: TGTGCCAGCAGCTTAGCCCCGGACGGTTCCTACGAGCAGTACGTC.